This TCR beta chain emerged from a study of blood T cell repertoires in COVID-19. TCRdb's table, derived via immunoSEQ multiplex PCR, lists solely in-frame clones and lacks some. This sample has almost 300,000 clones, with around 87% found just once. This CDR3 comprises 19 residues. Trimming took 2 bases from V and 0 from J; bases not matched to a gene: 7. Germline CDR1 ENHRY, CDR2 SYGVKD. V usage is TRBV10-3 and J usage is TRBJ2-7; 16 bases are a match to TRBD2. The sample consisted of peripheral blood. The receptor was isolated from a man in his sixties or seventies with acute or convalescent COVID-19. The CDR3 spells CAISEPGLAGGRTSYEQYF. DNA of the CDR3: TGTGCCATCAGTGAGCCGGGACTAGCGGGGGGGCGAACCTCCTACGAGCAGTACTTC.